One T cell receptor beta chain is described in this entry. TCRdb keeps only in-frame clones here, not all; method: immunoSEQ multiplex PCR. The sample holds 90,000 to 130,000 clones, approximately 96% seen once. The germline V gene has CDR1 SGHAT and CDR2 FQNNGV. V lost 2 bases to trimming and J lost 6 bases; unmatched junction nucleotides: 0. The CDR3 totals 13 residues. The data were taken from a study of cytomegalovirus exposure and HLA in healthy donors. The chain carries TRBV11-2 and TRBJ2-3; TRBD2 agrees at 9 bases. Sequencing was performed on PBMCs. This receptor was identified in a woman in her late teens or twenties in good health and CMV-seronegative. The CDR3 DNA follows: TGTGCCAGCAGCTTACTAGCGGGGGATACGCAGTATTTT. Amino acid sequence: CASSLLAGDTQYF.